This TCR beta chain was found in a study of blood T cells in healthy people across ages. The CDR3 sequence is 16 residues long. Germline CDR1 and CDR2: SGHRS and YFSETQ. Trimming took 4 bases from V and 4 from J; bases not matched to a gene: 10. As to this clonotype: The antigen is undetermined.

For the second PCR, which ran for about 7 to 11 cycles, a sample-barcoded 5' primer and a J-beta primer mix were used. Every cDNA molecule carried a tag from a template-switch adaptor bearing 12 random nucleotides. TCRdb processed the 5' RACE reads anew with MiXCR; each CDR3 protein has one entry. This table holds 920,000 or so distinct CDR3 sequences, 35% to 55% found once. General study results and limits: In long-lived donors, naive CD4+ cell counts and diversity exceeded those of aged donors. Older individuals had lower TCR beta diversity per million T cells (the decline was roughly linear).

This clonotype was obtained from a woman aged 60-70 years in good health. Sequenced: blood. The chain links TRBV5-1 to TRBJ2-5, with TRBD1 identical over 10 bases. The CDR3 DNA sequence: TGCGCCAGCAGCCAAATCGTGACAGGGGGCATAGAGACCCAGTACTTC. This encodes CASSQIVTGGIETQYF.